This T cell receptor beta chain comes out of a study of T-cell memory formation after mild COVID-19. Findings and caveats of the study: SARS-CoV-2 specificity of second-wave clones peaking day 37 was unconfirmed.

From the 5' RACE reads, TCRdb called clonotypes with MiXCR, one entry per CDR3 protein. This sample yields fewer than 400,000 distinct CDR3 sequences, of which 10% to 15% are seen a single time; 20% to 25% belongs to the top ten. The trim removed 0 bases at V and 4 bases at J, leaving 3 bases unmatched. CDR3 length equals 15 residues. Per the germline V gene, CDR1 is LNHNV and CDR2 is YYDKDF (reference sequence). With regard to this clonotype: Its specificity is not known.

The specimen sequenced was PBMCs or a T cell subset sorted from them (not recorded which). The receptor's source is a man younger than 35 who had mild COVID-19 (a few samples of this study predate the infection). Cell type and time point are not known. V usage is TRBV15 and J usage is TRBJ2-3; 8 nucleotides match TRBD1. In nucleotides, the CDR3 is TGTGCCACCAGCAGAGAAGGACAGGGCTCAGATACGCAGTATTTT. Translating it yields CATSREGQGSDTQYF.